This T cell receptor (beta chain) was observed in a study of early T cells in non-severe SARS-CoV-2 infection. About the study: Sequencing targeted bulk RNA from unsorted whole blood, leaving chains unpaired. General observations from the study: CD4 and private specificities were missed by VDJdb matching, which favored anti-spike CD8 responses.

TCRdb processed the 5' RACE reads anew with MiXCR; each CDR3 protein has one entry. Among under 70,000 distinct CDR3 sequences listed, more than 9% were seen once. This clonotype was seen more than once but under ten times. As yet, its antigen is unknown. The sample taken for sequencing was whole blood. The sequence came from an adult who was a healthcare worker with PCR-confirmed SARS-CoV-2 infection or an uninfected control (not recorded which).

DNA for the CDR3: TGCGCCAGCAGCCTCCTCCCTAGCACCACAGATACGCAGTATTTT. Translating it yields CASSLLPSTTDTQYF. V usage is TRBV5-1 and J usage is TRBJ2-3, with D tentatively TRBD2 (5 bases). The CDR3 contains 15 residues. Trimming shortened V by 4 bases and J by 2 bases, and 14 bases separated the two germline ends. CDR1 is SGHRS and CDR2 is YFSETQ in the germline V gene.